Listed below are T cell receptor beta chains from one sample, sequenced in a study of Ad26.COV2.S vaccination and SARS-CoV-2 variants. Assay: immunoSEQ multiplex PCR; the TCRdb copy retains only in-frame clones and omits some. The data contain fewer than 600,000 clones, roughly nine tenths of them seen just once; the ten biggest clones take up 1.5% to 2%. The sample here was peripheral blood, taken in a trial of Ad26.COV2.S vaccine versus placebo. These receptors all come from a person aged 18-60 years who received the Ad26.COV2.S COVID-19 vaccine or a placebo. The CDR3 runs from the conserved cysteine through the conserved F or W. A D gene is named only where the DNA matches it firmly. Only some rows state a clone size, as once, few, many or a class for expanded clones.

D: .; size: .; J: TRBJ2-3; length: 12; V: TRBV3-1/TRBV3-2; CDR3: CASSQVLDTQYF; DNA: TGTGCCAGCAGCCAAGTTTTGGATACGCAGTATTTT
D: TRBD2; size: .; J: TRBJ2-7; length: 14; V: TRBV19; CDR3: CASSRKREALEQYF; DNA: TGTGCCAGTAGTAGAAAGCGGGAGGCCTTGGAGCAGTACTTC
D: .; size: once; J: TRBJ1-6; length: 17; V: TRBV5-1; CDR3: CASSLGQVGSYNSPLHF; DNA: TGCGCCAGCAGCTTGGGGCAGGTGGGCTCCTATAATTCACCCCTCCACTTT
D: .; size: .; J: TRBJ1-2; length: 14; V: TRBV29-1; CDR3: CSVDQLGNSYGYTF; DNA: TGCAGCGTTGACCAACTGGGGAACTCCTATGGCTACACCTTC
D: TRBD2; size: once; J: TRBJ2-5; length: 18; V: TRBV2; CDR3: CASSVNLGGLAGGETQYF; DNA: TGTGCCAGCAGTGTAAACCTAGGGGGGCTAGCGGGAGGAGAGACCCAGTACTTC
D: .; size: .; J: TRBJ2-5; length: 13; V: TRBV29-1; CDR3: CSVGRQAQETQYF; DNA: TGCAGCGTTGGGAGACAGGCACAAGAGACCCAGTACTTC
D: .; size: .; J: TRBJ1-2; length: 16; V: TRBV7-3; CDR3: CASSFYNPNANYGYTF; DNA: TGTGCCAGCAGCTTCTACAACCCTAACGCTAACTATGGCTACACCTTC
D: .; size: .; J: TRBJ1-5; length: 13; V: TRBV7-9; CDR3: CASSHRDNQPQHF; DNA: TGTGCCAGCAGCCACAGGGACAATCAGCCCCAGCATTTT
D: .; size: .; J: TRBJ2-2; length: 12; V: TRBV10-1; CDR3: CASRGDTGELFF; DNA: TGCGCCAGCAGGGGGGACACCGGGGAGCTGTTTTTT
D: .; size: .; J: TRBJ1-1; length: 13; V: TRBV6-5; CDR3: CASSQIGGGEAFF; DNA: TGTGCCAGCAGTCAGATCGGGGGGGGTGAAGCTTTCTTT
D: .; size: .; J: TRBJ1-3; length: 15; V: TRBV30; CDR3: CAWSGQETSGNTIYF; DNA: TGTGCCTGGAGCGGGCAAGAGACCTCTGGAAACACCATATATTTT
D: .; size: once; J: TRBJ1-3; length: 15; V: TRBV2; CDR3: CARGAGPNSGNTIYF; DNA: TGTGCCAGAGGCGCGGGGCCGAACTCTGGAAACACCATATATTTT
D: .; size: .; J: TRBJ2-1; length: 16; V: TRBV19; CDR3: CASSGGSSLIGNEQFF; DNA: TGTGCCAGTAGCGGTGGATCTTCACTTATAGGCAATGAGCAGTTCTTC
D: TRBD1; size: .; J: TRBJ1-2; length: 18; V: TRBV4-3; CDR3: CASSQVQTGGFANYGYTF; DNA: TGCGCCAGCAGCCAAGTTCAGACAGGGGGTTTCGCTAACTATGGCTACACCTTC
D: TRBD2; size: .; J: TRBJ2-7; length: 20; V: TRBV6-6; CDR3: CASSPSPGTSGRGLPYEQYF; DNA: TGTGCCAGCAGTCCCAGTCCCGGGACTAGCGGGAGGGGTCTTCCCTACGAGCAGTACTTC
D: .; size: few; J: TRBJ1-1; length: 13; V: TRBV19; CDR3: CASKGRPNTEAFF; DNA: TGTGCCAGTAAGGGGCGGCCGAACACTGAAGCTTTCTTT
D: .; size: .; J: TRBJ2-7; length: 12; V: TRBV11-2; CDR3: CASSLAGYEQYF; DNA: TGTGCCAGCAGCTTAGCCGGCTACGAGCAGTACTTC
D: TRBD1; size: .; J: TRBJ1-1; length: 16; V: TRBV2; CDR3: CASKVQGASTYTEAFF; DNA: TGTGCCAGCAAAGTACAGGGGGCGTCTACTTACACTGAAGCTTTCTTT
D: TRBD2; size: .; J: TRBJ2-1; length: 17; V: TRBV4-1; CDR3: CASSQDKLGTSIDEQFF; DNA: TGCGCCAGCAGCCAAGATAAACTTGGGACTAGCATCGATGAGCAGTTCTTC
D: .; size: .; J: TRBJ1-1; length: 15; V: TRBV18; CDR3: CASSPTRALNTEAFF; DNA: TGTGCCAGCTCACCAACCAGGGCCCTGAACACTGAAGCTTTCTTT
D: .; size: .; J: TRBJ2-5; length: 14; V: TRBV21-1; CDR3: CASSLRQGAETQYF; DNA: TGTGCCAGCAGCCTTCGACAGGGCGCAGAGACCCAGTACTTC
D: TRBD1; size: .; J: TRBJ2-5; length: 16; V: TRBV14; CDR3: CASSLNDRVPQETQYF; DNA: TGTGCCAGCAGCCTTAACGACAGGGTACCACAAGAGACCCAGTACTTC
D: .; size: .; J: TRBJ1-2; length: 15; V: TRBV6-2/TRBV6-3; CDR3: CASSFQDSGNYGYTF; DNA: TGTGCCAGCAGTTTTCAGGACAGCGGGAACTATGGCTACACCTTC
D: TRBD2; size: few; J: TRBJ2-7; length: 16; V: TRBV7-6; CDR3: CASSLGLAGAPYEQYF; DNA: TGTGCCAGCAGCTTAGGACTAGCGGGAGCCCCATACGAGCAGTACTTC
D: TRBD2; size: few; J: TRBJ2-1; length: 15; V: TRBV5-1; CDR3: CASSLETSGGTEQFF; DNA: TGCGCCAGCAGTTTGGAGACTAGCGGGGGAACTGAGCAGTTCTTC
D: .; size: .; J: TRBJ2-7; length: 12; V: TRBV19; CDR3: CATSDGNYEQYF; DNA: TGTGCCACCTCGGACGGAAACTACGAGCAGTACTTC
D: TRBD1; size: .; J: TRBJ2-7; length: 13; V: TRBV5-5; CDR3: CASSRQGAYEQYF; DNA: TGTGCCAGCAGCCGACAGGGTGCATACGAGCAGTACTTC
D: .; size: once; J: TRBJ2-3; length: 13; V: TRBV27; CDR3: CASRGRGTDTQYF; DNA: TGTGCCAGCAGGGGTAGGGGCACAGATACGCAGTATTTT
D: .; size: .; J: TRBJ1-4; length: 14; V: TRBV7-9; CDR3: CASSLVGGNEKLFF; DNA: TGTGCCAGCAGCTTAGTTGGGGGGAATGAAAAACTGTTTTTT
D: .; size: .; J: TRBJ1-4; length: 14; V: TRBV5-8; CDR3: CASSREGWDEKLFF; DNA: TGTGCCAGCAGTAGAGAGGGATGGGATGAAAAACTGTTTTTT
D: .; size: .; J: TRBJ2-1; length: 15; V: TRBV21-1; CDR3: CASSKDLAGYNEQFF; DNA: TGTGCCAGCAGCAAAGACCTAGCGGGGTACAATGAGCAGTTCTTC
D: .; size: .; J: TRBJ1-5; length: 14; V: TRBV6-2/TRBV6-3; CDR3: CASSYWRSNQPQHF; DNA: TGTGCCAGCAGTTATTGGCGGAGCAATCAGCCCCAGCATTTT
D: TRBD2; size: .; J: TRBJ2-3; length: 19; V: TRBV15; CDR3: CATSRKLAGGLTGTDTQYF; DNA: TGTGCCACCAGCCGGAAACTAGCGGGGGGCCTAACAGGCACAGATACGCAGTATTTT
D: TRBD2; size: .; J: TRBJ2-5; length: 16; V: TRBV5-6; CDR3: CASSKTSGAYQETQYF; DNA: TGTGCCAGCAGCAAGACTAGCGGGGCGTACCAAGAGACCCAGTACTTC
D: .; size: .; J: TRBJ2-5; length: 18; V: TRBV5-3; CDR3: CARSLYETGPAGQETQYF; DNA: TGTGCCAGAAGCTTGTATGAGACAGGACCGGCTGGGCAAGAGACCCAGTACTTC
D: .; size: .; J: TRBJ2-7; length: 16; V: TRBV14; CDR3: CASSQVGPRLLDEQYF; DNA: TGTGCCAGCAGCCAAGTCGGCCCCAGGCTTCTTGACGAGCAGTACTTC
D: .; size: .; J: TRBJ1-2; length: 16; V: TRBV11-2; CDR3: CASSLDGGWKNYGYTF; DNA: TGTGCCAGCAGCTTAGATGGAGGATGGAAAAACTATGGCTACACCTTC
D: .; size: .; J: TRBJ2-2; length: 16; V: TRBV12-5; CDR3: CASGLVLGVNTGELFF; DNA: TGTGCTAGTGGTTTGGTACTAGGGGTTAACACCGGGGAGCTGTTTTTT
D: TRBD1; size: .; J: TRBJ2-1; length: 14; V: TRBV27; CDR3: CATKGQGALNEQFF; DNA: TGTGCCACCAAGGGGCAGGGGGCCCTAAATGAGCAGTTCTTC
D: TRBD1; size: .; J: TRBJ1-6; length: 15; V: TRBV9; CDR3: CASSVGDRENSPLHF; DNA: TGTGCCAGCAGCGTAGGAGACAGGGAGAATTCACCCCTCCACTTT
D: .; size: .; J: TRBJ2-7; length: 16; V: TRBV6-5; CDR3: CASSYTGHSTPYEQYF; DNA: TGTGCCAGCAGTTACACCGGACATTCTACCCCCTACGAGCAGTACTTC
D: .; size: .; J: TRBJ1-1; length: 12; V: TRBV12-3/TRBV12-4; CDR3: CASSTTGDEAFF; DNA: TGTGCCAGCAGTACGACAGGAGATGAAGCTTTCTTT
D: .; size: .; J: TRBJ1-1; length: 13; V: TRBV6-6; CDR3: CASSYSADTEAFF; DNA: TGTGCCAGCAGTTACTCTGCGGACACTGAAGCTTTCTTT
D: .; size: .; J: TRBJ1-1; length: 12; V: TRBV28; CDR3: CASTISTEEAFF; DNA: TGTGCCAGCACAATAAGCACAGAAGAAGCTTTCTTT
D: TRBD1; size: .; J: TRBJ1-5; length: 13; V: TRBV29-1; CDR3: CSVAPGGDQPQHF; DNA: TGCAGCGTTGCGCCAGGGGGGGATCAGCCCCAGCATTTT
D: .; size: .; J: TRBJ2-7; length: 14; V: TRBV7-2; CDR3: CASSLSVFSYEQYF; DNA: TGTGCCAGCAGCTTATCTGTTTTCTCCTACGAGCAGTACTTC